These T cell receptor beta chains were read from a single sample in a study of CD4 T cells in relation to SARS-CoV-2 and coronaviruses. This table comes from immunoSEQ multiplex PCR, and its TCRdb copy is limited to in-frame clones, with some not included. This table has approximately 41,000 clones, 60% to 80% appearing once. Antigens for these TCRs are unknown. The source material was memory CD4+ T cells from PBMCs, cultured in vitro. The receptors derive from an adult with COVID-19. CDR3s include the opening cysteine and the closing phenylalanine or tryptophan. The order of the fields is V gene, clone size, J gene, D gene, CDR3 protein, CDR3 DNA. A D gene is named only where the DNA matches it firmly. Expanded clones are given a class, and other clones once, few, many or no size at all.

TRBV11-2	NA	TRBJ2-1	NA	CASSLGPQDEQFF	TGTGCCAGCAGCCTGGGACCCCAGGATGAGCAGTTCTTC
TRBV12-3/TRBV12-4	once	TRBJ2-7	TRBD1	CASRDRGSEQYF	TGTGCCAGCAGGGACAGGGGCTCCGAGCAGTACTTC
TRBV2	NA	TRBJ1-2	TRBD1	CASSEGDRIYGYTF	TGTGCCAGCAGTGAAGGGGACAGGATCTATGGCTACACCTTC
TRBV3-1/TRBV3-2	NA	TRBJ1-5	NA	CASSHLAGELKNQPQHF	TGTGCCAGCAGCCATCTCGCCGGAGAGCTAAAGAATCAGCCCCAGCATTTT
TRBV7-9	few	TRBJ1-2	NA	CASSLGGTPNYGYTF	TGTGCCAGCAGCTTAGGTGGTACCCCTAACTATGGCTACACCTTC
TRBV29-1	once	TRBJ2-3	NA	CSVAPTAGTDTQYF	TGCAGCGTTGCCCCCACGGCAGGCACAGATACGCAGTATTTT
TRBV13	NA	TRBJ2-7	TRBD1	CASSSRDRDFYEQYF	TGTGCCAGCAGCTCCCGGGACAGGGATTTCTACGAGCAGTACTTC
TRBV14	NA	TRBJ1-5	NA	CASSQVFGTENQPQHF	TGTGCCAGCAGCCAAGTCTTTGGGACGGAGAATCAGCCCCAGCATTTT
TRBV6-5	NA	TRBJ2-3	TRBD1	CASSSGGSGDTQYF	TGTGCCAGCAGTTCAGGGGGCTCTGGAGATACGCAGTATTTT
TRBV5-1	NA	TRBJ1-2	NA	CASTPEGTMNYGYTF	TGCGCCAGCACCCCCGAGGGAACCATGAACTATGGCTACACCTTC
TRBV5-6	NA	TRBJ1-3	NA	CASSLQGSGNTIYF	TGTGCCAGCAGCTTGCAGGGCTCTGGAAACACCATATATTTT
TRBV21-1	NA	TRBJ2-7	NA	CASSTGQGVETYEQYF	TGTGCCAGCAGCACGGGACAGGGTGTAGAGACCTACGAGCAGTACTTC
TRBV7-2	once	TRBJ2-1	TRBD2	CASSSSPGTSPTNEQFF	TGTGCCAGCAGCTCGAGCCCCGGGACTAGCCCTACGAATGAGCAGTTCTTC
TRBV7-3	NA	TRBJ2-5	NA	CASAGAVPAETQYF	TGTGCCAGCGCGGGGGCTGTACCGGCCGAGACCCAGTACTTC
TRBV3-1/TRBV3-2	NA	TRBJ1-2	TRBD1	CASSPFSQGFGYGYTF	TGTGCCAGCAGCCCATTTTCACAGGGGTTCGGCTATGGCTACACCTTC
TRBV18	NA	TRBJ1-1	NA	CASSPNRNTEAFF	TGTGCCAGCTCACCCAACAGGAACACTGAAGCTTTCTTT
TRBV9	NA	TRBJ2-3	NA	CASSVSTRYTDTQYF	TGTGCCAGCAGCGTATCAACCCGGTACACAGATACGCAGTATTTT
TRBV5-1	NA	TRBJ2-3	TRBD1	CASSGQGTDTQYF	TGCGCCAGCAGCGGACAGGGCACAGATACGCAGTATTTT
TRBV27	NA	TRBJ2-3	NA	CASSSQVWGSTDTQYF	TGTGCCAGCAGTTCCCAGGTATGGGGTAGCACAGATACGCAGTATTTT
TRBV5-1	NA	TRBJ2-2	TRBD2	CASRGLAGDNTGELFF	TGCGCCAGCAGAGGACTAGCGGGAGACAACACCGGGGAGCTGTTTTTT
TRBV27	NA	TRBJ1-6	NA	CASRLRYHGGDNSPLHF	TGTGCCAGCAGGCTTCGGTATCACGGGGGAGATAATTCACCCCTCCACTTT
TRBV5-4	NA	TRBJ2-5	NA	CASSLYYQETQYF	TGTGCCAGCAGCTTGTATTATCAGGAGACCCAGTACTTC
TRBV7-2	NA	TRBJ1-1	NA	CASSLELGPEAFF	TGTGCCAGCAGCTTAGAGCTGGGGCCTGAAGCTTTCTTT
TRBV28	NA	TRBJ1-2	NA	CAASVRRGTGDGYTF	TGTGCCGCATCGGTCCGTAGAGGAACCGGGGATGGCTACACCTTC
TRBV10-3	NA	TRBJ1-2	NA	CATRGIDYGYTF	TGTGCCACCAGGGGTATTGACTATGGCTACACCTTC
TRBV11-2	NA	TRBJ2-7	TRBD1	CASSLSGQGAYEQYF	TGTGCCAGCAGCTTATCGGGACAGGGAGCCTACGAGCAGTACTTC
TRBV19	NA	TRBJ2-5	TRBD2	CASSRTSGIGETQYF	TGTGCCAGTAGTCGGACTAGCGGGATTGGAGAGACCCAGTACTTC
TRBV18	NA	TRBJ1-6	TRBD1	CASSPPGQANSPLHF	TGTGCCAGCTCACCACCGGGACAGGCAAATTCACCCCTCCACTTT
TRBV28	NA	TRBJ2-5	TRBD1	CASSPQGQGAMETQYF	TGTGCCAGCAGTCCCCAGGGACAGGGGGCCATGGAGACCCAGTACTTC
TRBV19	NA	TRBJ2-6	NA	CASSIVGYGGANVLTF	TGTGCCAGTAGTATTGTGGGTTATGGTGGGGCCAACGTCCTGACTTTC
TRBV30	once	TRBJ2-1	TRBD2	CAWSVLAGVINEQFF	TGTGCCTGGAGTGTATTAGCGGGAGTAATCAATGAGCAGTTCTTC
TRBV6-6	NA	TRBJ1-3	NA	CASSRGRGNTIYF	TGTGCCAGCAGTCGCGGACGGGGAAACACCATATATTTT
TRBV7-3	NA	TRBJ2-1	NA	CASSHLHGHLGVVEQFF	TGTGCCAGCAGCCACCTTCATGGGCATTTAGGAGTGGTAGAGCAGTTCTTC
TRBV4-2	NA	TRBJ2-1	TRBD1	CASSQEWTGTVFEQFF	TGTGCCAGCAGCCAAGAGTGGACAGGGACGGTATTCGAGCAGTTCTTC
TRBV5-4	NA	TRBJ2-5	TRBD2	CASSSGTSGIGGTQYF	TGTGCCAGCAGCTCCGGGACTAGCGGGATAGGGGGGACCCAGTACTTC
TRBV7-2	NA	TRBJ1-3	TRBD1	CASSLDRGRDTIYF	TGTGCCAGCAGCTTAGACAGGGGAAGGGACACCATATATTTT
TRBV3-1/TRBV3-2	NA	TRBJ2-1	NA	CASSQELVKLAEQFF	TGTGCCAGCAGCCAAGAACTGGTCAAGCTTGCTGAGCAGTTCTTC
TRBV2	NA	TRBJ2-7	NA	CASSGWAETYEQYF	TGTGCCAGCAGTGGATGGGCAGAAACCTACGAGCAGTACTTC
TRBV2	NA	TRBJ2-2	NA	CASSARIKGGGELFF	TGTGCCAGCAGTGCCCGGATAAAAGGGGGCGGGGAGCTGTTTTTT
TRBV4-1	NA	TRBJ2-7	TRBD1	CASSQESGRGTGYEQYF	TGCGCCAGCAGCCAAGAATCCGGTCGCGGGACAGGCTACGAGCAGTACTTC
TRBV19	NA	TRBJ2-6	NA	CASKPFSGANVLTF	TGTGCCAGCAAACCCTTCTCTGGGGCCAACGTCCTGACTTTC
TRBV4-2	NA	TRBJ2-5	NA	CASSRGLAGGETQYF	TGTGCCAGCAGCCGAGGTTTGGCAGGAGGAGAGACCCAGTACTTC
TRBV24-1	NA	TRBJ2-1	NA	CATSDPSGPNYNEQFF	TGTGCCACCAGTGATCCCTCGGGACCCAACTACAATGAGCAGTTCTTC
TRBV30	NA	TRBJ1-3	NA	CAWESGVSGNTIYF	TGTGCCTGGGAGTCAGGGGTCTCTGGAAACACCATATATTTT
TRBV5-1	NA	TRBJ2-4	NA	CASSLRGGAKNIQYF	TGCGCCAGCAGCCTCAGAGGGGGAGCCAAAAACATTCAGTACTTC
TRBV11-1	NA	TRBJ1-1	NA	CASRPTRGRAFF	TGTGCCAGCAGACCGACCCGGGGGCGAGCTTTCTTT
TRBV6-2/TRBV6-3	NA	TRBJ2-1	NA	CASSLMSLGNEQFF	TGTGCCAGCAGTTTGATGTCACTAGGAAATGAGCAGTTCTTC
TRBV5-1	NA	TRBJ2-1	TRBD2	CASSERSGSSYNEQFF	TGCGCCAGCAGCGAGAGGAGCGGGAGCTCCTACAATGAGCAGTTCTTC
TRBV7-3	NA	TRBJ2-3	NA	CASRDTSGTDTQYF	TGTGCCAGCAGGGATACCTCCGGGACGGATACGCAGTATTTT
TRBV6-5	NA	TRBJ1-2	TRBD1	CASWKFPRQGDGYTF	TGTGCCAGCTGGAAGTTTCCTAGACAGGGCGATGGCTACACCTTC
TRBV5-1	NA	TRBJ1-5	NA	CASSLDGQPNQPQHF	TGCGCCAGCAGCTTGGACGGGCAGCCTAATCAGCCCCAGCATTTT
TRBV10-2	NA	TRBJ2-3	TRBD2	CASGTSGTDTQYF	TGCGCCAGTGGGACTAGCGGCACAGATACGCAGTATTTT
TRBV10-3	NA	TRBJ2-7	NA	CAISTPVDSTYEQYF	TGTGCCATCAGTACGCCGGTCGACAGTACCTACGAGCAGTACTTC
TRBV9	NA	TRBJ1-6	TRBD1	CASSATGVNSPLHF	TGTGCCAGCAGCGCGACAGGGGTGAATTCACCCCTCCACTTT
TRBV20-1	NA	TRBJ2-1	NA	CSAYATHEQFF	TGCAGTGCTTACGCGACCCATGAGCAGTTCTTC
TRBV18	NA	TRBJ2-5	TRBD1	CASSPTGTDYQETQYF	TGTGCCAGCTCACCAACCGGGACAGACTACCAAGAGACCCAGTACTTC
TRBV7-9	NA	TRBJ2-5	NA	CASSLDPLETQYF	TGTGCCAGCAGCTTAGACCCTTTAGAGACCCAGTACTTC
TRBV5-1	NA	TRBJ2-5	NA	CASSLGSSQETQYF	TGCGCCAGCAGCCTAGGAAGCTCCCAAGAGACCCAGTACTTC
TRBV7-2	once	TRBJ2-7	TRBD1	CASSPEQGYEQYF	TGTGCCAGCAGCCCGGAACAGGGGTACGAGCAGTACTTC